This T cell receptor (beta chain) was documented in a study of cytomegalovirus exposure and HLA in healthy donors. Germline assignment: CDR1 SGHTA and CDR2 FQGNSA. The CDR3 loop spans 13 amino acids. Deletions cut 0 bases from V and 11 bases from J, with 13 bases between. The PCR had 60 Vbeta and 13 Jbeta primers. The method was immunoSEQ multiplex PCR; TCRdb's version includes in-frame clones alone and lacks a portion of them. The data hold about 150,000 clones, with around three quarters observed a single time. Turning to this clone: The sample holds other DNA sequences that translate to the same CDR3.

V usage is TRBV7-2 and J usage is TRBJ1-1; D possibly corresponds to TRBD1 (5 bases). Material for sequencing was PBMCs. This TCR was recovered from a man aged 40-55 years in good health and CMV-seropositive. The CDR3 region is CASSLAGTGGAFF. The CDR3, as DNA: TGTGCCAGCAGCTTAGCGGGGACGGGGGGGGCTTTCTTT.